This T cell receptor (beta chain) was sequenced for a study of immune characterization of retroperitoneal liposarcoma. Each CDR3 protein gets one entry after TCRdb re-called the PCR reads with MiXCR. Among 10,000 to 15,000 distinct CDR3 sequences, less than 55% were seen once, and the ten largest hold over 9%. Per germline, CDR1 KGHDR and CDR2 SFDVKD. The length of the CDR3 is 16 residues. V gave up 7 bases and J gave up 4 bases; unmatched junction bases: 11. Material for sequencing was tumor tissue. V usage is TRBV24-1 and J usage is TRBJ2-3, with 9 bases identical to TRBD2. The TCR was taken from a female donor with retroperitoneal liposarcoma. Here the CDR3 reads CATSGDGGRGPDTQYF. The CDR3 coding sequence is TGTGCCACCAGCGGCGATGGCGGGAGGGGGCCAGATACGCAGTATTTT.